This T cell receptor (beta chain) appears in the sequencing data of a study of long-term antiretroviral therapy in people with HIV. Background on the study: Some samples came about a decade before the 2015 immediate-ART recommendation, and these were the earliest.

There was at least one pre-ART PBMC sample for each donor, plus at least two post-ART PBMC samples. The CDR3 length is 16 residues. CDR1 is KGHSH, CDR2 LQKENI, per germline. Trimming pared 2 bases from V and 9 bases from J, leaving 17 bases between. This clone was seen a handful of times. Its target is unknown. The libraries were made with immunoSEQ v3.0 at survey level. Repertoires were generated with immunoSEQ multiplex PCR, while TCRdb's copy carries only in-frame clones and drops some. This table holds tens of thousands of clones, roughly 85% found once. Whole-study findings and limits: Pre-ART expanded clones dominated the repertoire at every time point. Therapy changes, viral resistance and ART adherence were not documented in the available data.

Sample: unsorted PBMCs, taken 0.8 years before starting antiretroviral therapy. The TCR originated in a man between 18 and 35 years old with HIV. The V and J genes are TRBV18 and TRBJ1-6; D is undetermined. The CDR3 protein is CASSPKGIDTTSPLHF. In nucleotides, the CDR3 is TGTGCCAGCTCACCAAAAGGGATCGACACGACTTCACCCCTCCACTTT.